The rows below give T cell receptor beta chains drawn from one sample of a study of OX40 agonist ivuxolimab in advanced cancers. The data were produced by immunoSEQ multiplex PCR, yet TCRdb's version contains in-frame clones alone and is incomplete. Among 70,000 to 100,000 clones listed, around 80% were seen once. The starting material was CD4+ or CD8+ T cells sorted from blood, obtained in a trial of the OX40 agonist ivuxolimab. The receptors originated from an adult with an advanced solid tumor such as melanoma, head and neck, liver or kidney cancer. CDR3s include the opening cysteine and the closing phenylalanine or tryptophan. The D gene is left open where the match is weak. Only part of the rows carry a size: once, few, many, or a class if the clone is expanded.

TRBV4-2	TRBJ2-2	.	.	CASSQESTGELFF	TGTGCCAGCAGCCAAGAATCCACCGGGGAGCTGTTTTTT
TRBV14	TRBJ2-2	.	.	CASSQVGGSTGELFF	TGTGCCAGCAGCCAAGTTGGAGGGTCCACCGGGGAGCTGTTTTTT
TRBV19	TRBJ2-7	TRBD1	few	CASSRQGTYEQYF	TGTGCCAGTAGCCGACAGGGGACCTACGAGCAGTACTTC
TRBV19	TRBJ2-2	TRBD1	.	CASSMALGTGYTGELFF	TGTGCCAGTAGTATGGCCCTAGGGACAGGGTACACCGGGGAGCTGTTTTTT
TRBV18	TRBJ1-3	TRBD1	.	CASSPLTGNSNSAIYF	TGTGCCAGCTCACCTCTGACAGGGAACTCCAATTCCGCCATATATTTT
TRBV7-9	TRBJ2-1	TRBD2	.	CASTLGTNDNEQFF	TGTGCCAGCACCTTAGGGACTAACGACAATGAGCAGTTCTTC
TRBV6-5	TRBJ1-3	.	few	CASGNREGNTIYF	TGTGCCAGCGGAAACAGGGAGGGAAACACCATATATTTT
TRBV7-2	TRBJ1-5	.	.	CASSLVAGGYQPQHF	TGTGCCAGCAGCTTAGTGGCGGGGGGCTATCAGCCCCAGCATTTT
TRBV2	TRBJ1-5	.	.	CASRAGDGNQPQHF	TGTGCCAGCAGGGCGGGGGACGGGAATCAGCCCCAGCATTTT
TRBV5-8	TRBJ1-2	.	.	CASSSQGSRNYGYTF	TGTGCCAGCAGCTCCCAGGGGTCTAGAAACTATGGCTACACCTTC
TRBV28	TRBJ1-2	.	once	CASSLVVNQGGGYTF	TGTGCCAGCAGTTTAGTAGTAAACCAGGGAGGCGGCTACACCTTC
TRBV6-5	TRBJ1-2	.	.	CASSPDSNYGYTF	TGTGCCAGCAGCCCGGACAGTAACTATGGCTACACCTTC
TRBV5-4	TRBJ2-3	TRBD1	.	CASSLQGDTQYF	TGTGCCAGCAGCTTACAGGGGGATACGCAGTATTTT
TRBV12-5	TRBJ1-6	.	.	CASGLDQNGAPLHF	TGTGCTAGTGGTTTGGACCAGAATGGTGCACCCCTCCACTTT
TRBV28	TRBJ2-3	TRBD2	.	CASSRRGGTDTQYF	TGTGCCAGCAGTCGACGGGGGGGCACAGATACGCAGTATTTT
TRBV25-1	TRBJ2-3	.	.	CASSVTGTDTQYF	TGTGCCAGCAGTGTCACAGGGACAGATACGCAGTATTTT
TRBV13	TRBJ2-5	TRBD2	.	CASSLERGAGFETQYF	TGTGCCAGCAGCTTAGAGCGGGGGGCCGGTTTTGAGACCCAGTACTTC
TRBV30	TRBJ2-1	.	.	CALLRAKGNEQFF	TGTGCCCTCCTGCGGGCGAAAGGAAATGAGCAGTTCTTC
TRBV10-3	TRBJ2-6	TRBD1	few	CAISEEGATSGANVLTF	TGTGCCATCAGTGAAGAGGGGGCCACCTCTGGGGCCAACGTCCTGACTTTC
TRBV9	TRBJ2-5	TRBD1	.	CASSVTGGETQYF	TGTGCCAGCAGCGTCACAGGGGGAGAGACCCAGTACTTC
TRBV7-3	TRBJ1-2	TRBD1	.	CASSFSGQGIGGYTF	TGTGCCAGCAGCTTCTCGGGACAGGGGATCGGTGGCTACACCTTC
TRBV11-2	TRBJ2-2	.	.	CASSLALTGWGLLAGELFF	TGTGCCAGCAGCTTAGCCCTGACAGGCTGGGGACTATTGGCGGGGGAGCTGTTTTTT